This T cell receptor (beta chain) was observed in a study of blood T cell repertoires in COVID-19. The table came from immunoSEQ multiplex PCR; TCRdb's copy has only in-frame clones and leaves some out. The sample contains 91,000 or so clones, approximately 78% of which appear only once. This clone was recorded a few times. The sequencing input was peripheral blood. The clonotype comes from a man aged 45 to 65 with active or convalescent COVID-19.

The CDR3 is CASSPRWTGGGTEAFF. Here the CDR3 DNA reads TGTGCCAGCAGCCCAAGATGGACAGGGGGTGGGACTGAAGCTTTCTTT. The chain joins TRBV3-1 (or the pseudogene TRBV3-2) to TRBJ1-1, with 10 bases identical to TRBD1. Germline trimming cut 4 bases from V and 5 bases from J; bases unmatched to any gene: 10. Germline lookup yields CDR1 LGHDT and CDR2 YNNKEL (reference sequence). The CDR3 is made up of 16 amino acids.